Sequencing of this T cell receptor (beta chain) was carried out in a study of CD8+ T cells in alopecia areata. Concerning this clone itself: Antigen unknown. The identical CDR3 is also encoded by other nucleotide sequences in the sample.

This CDR3 spans 14 amino acids. V shed 0 bases and J shed 0 bases, with 5 bases lying between them. Germline V gene lookup returns CDR1 MGHRA and CDR2 YSYEKL. cDNA serving as the sequencing template came from extracted, reverse transcribed RNA. The data were produced by immunoSEQ multiplex PCR, yet TCRdb's version contains in-frame clones alone and is incomplete. The sample has 160,000 or so clones, approximately 53% seen once. Individuals with alopecia areata gave both lesional scalp punch biopsies and peripheral blood for collection. Notes on the study in general: Possibly as an HLA-related effect, TCR sharing across patients appeared less clear than in mice.

Specimen: CD8+ T cells sorted from blood, collected at week 0. The chain combines TRBV4-1 with TRBJ1-1; D ambiguous. The TCR comes from a human donor with alopecia areata. Written as DNA, the CDR3 is TGCGCCAGCAGCCAAGACGGCCTGAACACTGAAGCTTTCTTT. This encodes CASSQDGLNTEAFF.